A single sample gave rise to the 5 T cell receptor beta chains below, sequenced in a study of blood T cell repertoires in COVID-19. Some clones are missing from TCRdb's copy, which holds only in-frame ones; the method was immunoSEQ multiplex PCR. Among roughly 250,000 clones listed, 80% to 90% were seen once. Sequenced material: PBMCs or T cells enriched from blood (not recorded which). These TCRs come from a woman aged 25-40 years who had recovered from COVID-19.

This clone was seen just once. The CDR3 loop is CASRGDREAPQHF. Written as DNA, the CDR3 is TGTGCCAGCAGGGGGGACAGGGAGGCTCCCCAGCATTTT. The chain is built from TRBV2 and TRBJ1-5; 9 bases line up with TRBD1. The CDR3 sequence is 13 residues long. From germline, CDR1 is SNHLY and CDR2 FYNNEI. V was pared by 6 bases and J by 10 bases, with 7 bases of the junction left unmatched.

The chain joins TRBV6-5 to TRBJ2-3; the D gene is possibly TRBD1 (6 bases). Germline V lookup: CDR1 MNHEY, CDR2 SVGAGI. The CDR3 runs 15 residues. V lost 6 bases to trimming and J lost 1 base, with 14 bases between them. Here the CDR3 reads CASSMGQLGTDTQYF. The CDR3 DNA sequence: TGTGCCAGCAGCATGGGACAACTGGGCACAGATACGCAGTATTTT.

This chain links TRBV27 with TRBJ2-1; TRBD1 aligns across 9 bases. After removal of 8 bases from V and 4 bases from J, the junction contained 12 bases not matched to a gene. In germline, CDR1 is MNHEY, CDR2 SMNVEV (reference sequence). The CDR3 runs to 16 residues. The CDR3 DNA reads TGTGCCAGCCACCATCTCCGGGACAGGGCGTACAATGAGCAGTTCTTC. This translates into CASHHLRDRAYNEQFF.

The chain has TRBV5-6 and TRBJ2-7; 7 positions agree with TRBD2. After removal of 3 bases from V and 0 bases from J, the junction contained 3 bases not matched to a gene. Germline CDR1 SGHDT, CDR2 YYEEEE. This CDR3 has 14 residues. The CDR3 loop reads CASSYGGSSYEQYF. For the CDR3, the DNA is TGTGCCAGCAGCTACGGCGGGAGCTCCTACGAGCAGTACTTC. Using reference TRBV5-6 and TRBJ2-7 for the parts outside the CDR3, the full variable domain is DAGVTQSPTHLIKTRGQQVTLRCSPKSGHDTVSWYQQALGQGPQFIFQYYEEEERQRGNFPDRFSGHQFPNYSSELNVNALLLGDSALYLCASSYGGSSYEQYFGPGTRLTVT.

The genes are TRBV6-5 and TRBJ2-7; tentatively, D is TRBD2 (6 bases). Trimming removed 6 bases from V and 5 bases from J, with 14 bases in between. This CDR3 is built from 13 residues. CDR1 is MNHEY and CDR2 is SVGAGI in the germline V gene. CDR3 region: CASRIPGLDEQYF. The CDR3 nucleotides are TGTGCCAGCAGAATACCGGGACTCGACGAGCAGTACTTC.